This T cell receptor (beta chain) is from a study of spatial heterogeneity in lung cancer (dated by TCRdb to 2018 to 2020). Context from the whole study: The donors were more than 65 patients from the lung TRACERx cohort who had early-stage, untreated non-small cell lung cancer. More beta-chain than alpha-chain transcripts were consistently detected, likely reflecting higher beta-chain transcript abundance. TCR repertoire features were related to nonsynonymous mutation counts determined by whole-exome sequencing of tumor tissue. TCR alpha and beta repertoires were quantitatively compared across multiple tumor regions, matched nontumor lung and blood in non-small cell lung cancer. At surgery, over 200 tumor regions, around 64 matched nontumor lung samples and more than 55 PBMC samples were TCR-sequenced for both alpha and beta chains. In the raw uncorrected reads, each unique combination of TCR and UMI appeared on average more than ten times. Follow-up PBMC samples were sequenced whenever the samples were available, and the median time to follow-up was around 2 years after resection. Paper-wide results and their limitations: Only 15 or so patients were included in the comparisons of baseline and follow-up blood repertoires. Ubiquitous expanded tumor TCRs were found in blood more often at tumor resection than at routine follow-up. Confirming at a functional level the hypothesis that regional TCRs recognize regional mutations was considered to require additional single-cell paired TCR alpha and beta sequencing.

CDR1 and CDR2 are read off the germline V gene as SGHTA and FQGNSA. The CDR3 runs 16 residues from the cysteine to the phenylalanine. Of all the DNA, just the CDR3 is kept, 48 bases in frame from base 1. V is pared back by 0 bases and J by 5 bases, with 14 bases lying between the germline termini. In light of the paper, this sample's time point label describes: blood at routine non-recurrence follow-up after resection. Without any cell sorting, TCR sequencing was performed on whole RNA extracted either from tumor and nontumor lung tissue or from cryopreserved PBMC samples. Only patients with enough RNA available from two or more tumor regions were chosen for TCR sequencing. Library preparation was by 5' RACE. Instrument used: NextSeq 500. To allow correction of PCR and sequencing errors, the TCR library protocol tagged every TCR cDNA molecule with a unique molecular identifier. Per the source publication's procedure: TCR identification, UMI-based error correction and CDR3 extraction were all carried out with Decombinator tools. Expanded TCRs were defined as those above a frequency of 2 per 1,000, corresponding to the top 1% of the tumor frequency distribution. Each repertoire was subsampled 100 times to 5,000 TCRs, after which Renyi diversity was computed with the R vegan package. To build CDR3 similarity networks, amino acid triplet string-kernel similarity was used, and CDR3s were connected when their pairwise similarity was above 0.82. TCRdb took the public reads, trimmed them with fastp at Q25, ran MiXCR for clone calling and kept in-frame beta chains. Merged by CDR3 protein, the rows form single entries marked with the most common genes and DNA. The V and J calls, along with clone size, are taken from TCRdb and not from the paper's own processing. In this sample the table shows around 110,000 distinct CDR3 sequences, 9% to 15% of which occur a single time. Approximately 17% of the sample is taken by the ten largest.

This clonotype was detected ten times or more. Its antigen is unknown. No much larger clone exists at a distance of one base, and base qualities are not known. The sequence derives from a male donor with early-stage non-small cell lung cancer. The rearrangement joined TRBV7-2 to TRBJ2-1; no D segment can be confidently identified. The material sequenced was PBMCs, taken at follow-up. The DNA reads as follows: TGTGCCAGCAGCTTAGCCGGTCCCCAAACACACAATGAGCAGTTCTTC. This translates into CASSLAGPQTHNEQFF.